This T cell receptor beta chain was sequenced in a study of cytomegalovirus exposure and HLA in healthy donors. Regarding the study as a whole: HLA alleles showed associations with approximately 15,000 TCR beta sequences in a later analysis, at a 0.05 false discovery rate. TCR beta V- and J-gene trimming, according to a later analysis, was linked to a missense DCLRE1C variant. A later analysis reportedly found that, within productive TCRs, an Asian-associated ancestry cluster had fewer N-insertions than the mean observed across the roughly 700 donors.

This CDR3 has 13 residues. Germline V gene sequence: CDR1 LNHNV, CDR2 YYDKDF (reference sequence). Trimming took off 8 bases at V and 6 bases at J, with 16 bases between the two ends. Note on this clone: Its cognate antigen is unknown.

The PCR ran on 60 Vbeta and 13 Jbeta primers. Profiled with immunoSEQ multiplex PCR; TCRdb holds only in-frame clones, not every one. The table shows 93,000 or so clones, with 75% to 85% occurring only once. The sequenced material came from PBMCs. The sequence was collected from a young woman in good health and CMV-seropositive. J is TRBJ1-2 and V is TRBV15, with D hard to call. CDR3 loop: CATSRNPGDGYTF. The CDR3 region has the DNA TGTGCCACCTCGAGAAACCCCGGGGATGGCTACACCTTC.